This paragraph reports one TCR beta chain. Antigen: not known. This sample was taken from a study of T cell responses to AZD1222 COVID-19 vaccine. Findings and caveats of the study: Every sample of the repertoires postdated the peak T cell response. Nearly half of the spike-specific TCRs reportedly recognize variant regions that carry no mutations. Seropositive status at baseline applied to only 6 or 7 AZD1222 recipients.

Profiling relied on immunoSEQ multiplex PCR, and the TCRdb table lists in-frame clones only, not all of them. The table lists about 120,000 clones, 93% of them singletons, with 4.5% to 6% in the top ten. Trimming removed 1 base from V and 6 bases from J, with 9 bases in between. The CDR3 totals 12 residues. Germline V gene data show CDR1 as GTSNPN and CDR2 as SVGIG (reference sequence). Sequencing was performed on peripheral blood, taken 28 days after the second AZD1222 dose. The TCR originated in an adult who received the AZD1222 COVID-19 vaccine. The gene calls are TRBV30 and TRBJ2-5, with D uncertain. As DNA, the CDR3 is TGTGCCTGGAGTGAAGACCTGCAGACCCAGTACTTC. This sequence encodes CAWSEDLQTQYF.